These 22 T cell receptor beta chains came from one sample sequenced in a study of T-cell reconstitution after alpha-beta-depleted transplantation in children. Preparation of the TCRbeta library used unique molecular identifiers. Each CDR3 protein gets one entry after TCRdb re-called the PCR reads with MiXCR. The sample consists of over 200,000 distinct CDR3 sequences, around 9.6% of them appearing once. The specimen was PBMCs from the stem cell graft donor, collected from the stem cell graft. These receptor sequences come from a human donor who donated a stem cell graft to a child with acute lymphoblastic leukemia.

This clonotype was seen more than once but under ten times. The CDR3 DNA reads as TGTGCCATCAACCATCTAGGGGACAGGCTTAATTACACCTACGAGCAGTACTTC. Amino acids: CAINHLGDRLNYTYEQYF. The rearrangement links TRBV7-8 to TRBJ2-7; 8 bases are a match to TRBD1. From germline, CDR1 is SGHVS and CDR2 FQNEAQ. CDR3 length: 18 amino acids. Germline trimming cut 10 bases from V and 2 bases from J; bases unmatched to any gene: 22.

The rearrangement joins TRBV5-5 to TRBJ2-2; D is perhaps TRBD1 (6 bases). Trimming removed 4 bases at V and 4 bases at J, with 14 bases between. This CDR3 contains 15 residues. Germline loops: CDR1 SGHKS, CDR2 YYEKEE (reference sequence). DNA of the CDR3: TGTGCCAGCAGCCCCAGGGGCCCCAGCACCGGGGAGCTGTTTTTT. Its translation: CASSPRGPSTGELFF.

This clonotype was picked up many times. The genes are TRBV20-1 and TRBJ2-1; TRBD2 matches 9 bases. Looked up from germline, CDR1 is DFQATT and CDR2 is SNEGSKA (reference sequence). The V gene end was trimmed by 4 bases and the J gene end by 0 bases; junction bases not matched to a gene: 16. The CDR3 covers 19 residues. As DNA, the CDR3 is TGCAGTGCTACTACAGAGTTGTTCTTAGCGGGGGCCTCCTACAATGAGCAGTTCTTC. It codes for CSATTELFLAGASYNEQFF.

The chain employs TRBV7-2 and TRBJ2-2; D is perhaps TRBD2 (5 bases). Germline-derived CDR1 and CDR2 are SGHTA and FQGNSA. The CDR3 runs 13 residues. Trimming removed 4 bases at V and 5 bases at J, with 8 bases between. The CDR3 protein is CASSSTGTGELFF. The CDR3 DNA follows: TGTGCCAGCAGCTCCACGGGGACCGGGGAGCTGTTTTTT.

This clonotype was seen many times. The V and J genes are TRBV7-9 and TRBJ1-1; possible D gene TRBD1, 5 bases. Looked up from germline, CDR1 is SEHNR and CDR2 is FQNEAQ (reference sequence). The CDR3 runs to 15 residues. V was clipped by 4 bases and J by 0 bases, with 12 bases between them. The CDR3 reads CASSSRQGVNTEAFF. The CDR3 DNA sequence: TGTGCCAGCAGCTCCCGTCAAGGGGTGAACACTGAAGCTTTCTTT.

With regard to this clonotype: The conserved phenylalanine or tryptophan is not found at the CDR3 terminus, so this likely reflects a read error. V is TRBV10-3 and J is TRBJ1-1, with 11 bases that match TRBD1. The V gene's germline CDR1 is ENHRY and CDR2 SYGVKD. The CDR3 is 16 amino acids. V dropped 2 bases and J dropped 3; count of bases not matched to a gene: 5. The CDR3 DNA is TGTGCCATCAGTGAGGCCAAGGGACAGGGGGACACTGAAGCTTTCTCT. Its translation: CAISEAKGQGDTEAFS.

This clonotype has a count of ten or more. The chain couples TRBV13 to TRBJ1-2; possible D gene TRBD1, 5 bases. Trimming pared 3 bases from V and 3 bases from J, leaving 11 bases between. The germline V gene encodes CDR1 PRHDT and CDR2 FYEKMQ (reference sequence). This CDR3 region has 14 residues. DNA for the CDR3: TGTGCCAGCAGCTTTAGGGGAGTTCACTATGGCTACACCTTC. Translation: CASSFRGVHYGYTF.

This clonotype was recorded a few times. V gene TRBV4-2 combines with J gene TRBJ2-1, with D uncertain. With 4 bases removed from V and 0 bases from J, the gap between germline ends came to 22 bases. CDR3 length equals 19 residues. Germline V gene lookup returns CDR1 LGHNA and CDR2 YNFKEQ. The CDR3 is CASSPSKNVFISSYNEQFF. The DNA of the CDR3 is TGTGCCAGCAGCCCAAGTAAGAATGTATTTATCAGCTCCTACAATGAGCAGTTCTTC.

The table lists this clonotype with many counts. The chain is built from TRBV20-1 and TRBJ2-6, with D possibly TRBD1 on 5 matching bases. The V gene lost 7 bases and the J gene lost 0 bases, with 19 bases spanning the gap. Germline CDR1 and CDR2: DFQATT and SNEGSKA (reference sequence). This CDR3 region has 17 residues. Here the CDR3 reads CSVRADPRSSGANVLTF. DNA for the CDR3: TGCAGTGTCAGGGCCGACCCAAGAAGCTCTGGGGCCAACGTCCTGACTTTC.

This chain joins TRBV20-1 and TRBJ1-5, with D perhaps TRBD1 (5 bases). Trimming removed 3 bases from V and 10 bases from J, with 22 bases in between. Germline lookup yields CDR1 DFQATT and CDR2 SNEGSKA (reference sequence). The CDR3 loop spans 15 amino acids. The CDR3 DNA reads TGCAGTGCTAGTCTGAGGGCAGGGCCGACCACACCCCAGCATTTT. It encodes CSASLRAGPTTPQHF.

The gene calls are TRBV10-1 and TRBJ2-5; weak D call: TRBD1 (6 bases). The V end was cut by 4 bases, the J end by 5 bases, with 14 bases between. The CDR3 runs 14 residues. Germline V lookup: CDR1 WNHNN, CDR2 SYGVQD (reference sequence). The CDR3: CASSAYRVGETQYF. The CDR3 DNA sequence: TGCGCCAGCAGTGCCTACAGGGTTGGGGAGACCCAGTACTTC.

J is TRBJ1-2 and V is TRBV27; D is unresolved. Germline V lookup: CDR1 MNHEY, CDR2 SMNVEV (reference sequence). V lost 0 bases and J 8 bases, leaving 13 bases between the germline ends. The length of the CDR3 is 14 residues. CDR3 sequence (DNA): TGTGCCAGCAGTTTATCTGTCAGATCGAGCGGCTACACCTTC. Protein sequence: CASSLSVRSSGYTF.

In this sample, this clonotype turned up a few times. The chain combines TRBV5-1 with TRBJ1-5, with D hard to call. There are 13 residues in the CDR3. The V end lost 2 bases, the J end lost 7 bases, and 10 bases lay between the germline ends. Germline V gives CDR1 SGHRS, CDR2 YFSETQ. The CDR3 loop reads CASSLWGGQPQHF. The CDR3 DNA is TGCGCCAGCAGCTTATGGGGAGGCCAGCCCCAGCATTTT.

At least ten counts were recorded for this clonotype. The chain uses TRBV5-1 and TRBJ2-4; D is ambiguous. Germline V gene sequence: CDR1 SGHRS, CDR2 YFSETQ. Trimming stripped 2 bases from V and 3 bases from J, with 12 bases between. The CDR3 runs 15 residues. The CDR3 DNA reads as TGCGCCAGCAGCTTTATGGGGTCGGACAAAAACATTCAGTACTTC. It encodes CASSFMGSDKNIQYF.

V usage is TRBV27 and J usage is TRBJ2-5; 7 nucleotides align to TRBD2. CDR3 size: 14 residues. Germline V gene sequence: CDR1 MNHEY, CDR2 SMNVEV (reference sequence). With 6 bases clipped from V and 4 bases from J, the junction kept 8 bases outside the gene matches. In DNA, the CDR3 is TGTGCCAGCAGCCCGACTAGCCGGTCAGAGACCCAGTACTTC. It codes for CASSPTSRSETQYF.

This clonotype was found a few times. The chain has TRBV5-1 and TRBJ2-3; TRBD2 matches at 13 bases. Trimming removed 4 bases from V and 0 bases from J; junction bases left unmatched: 8. Germline V gives CDR1 SGHRS, CDR2 YFSETQ. The CDR3 runs 18 residues. CDR3 residues: CASSLEPTSGGSTDTQYF. As DNA, the CDR3 is TGCGCCAGCAGCCTTGAACCGACTAGCGGGGGGAGCACAGATACGCAGTATTTT.

V and J are TRBV6-2 or TRBV6-3 and TRBJ2-1; TRBD1 aligns across 9 bases. CDR1 is MNHEY, CDR2 SVGEGT, per germline. J lost 6 bases, V lost 4 bases, and 1 base had no gene match. There are 13 residues in the CDR3. The CDR3 loop is CASSWTGVNEQFF. Here the CDR3 DNA reads TGTGCCAGCAGTTGGACAGGGGTCAATGAGCAGTTCTTC.

There are many counts of this clonotype. The chain combines TRBV5-6 with TRBJ1-3; 7 bases are a match to TRBD1. Germline V gene sequence: CDR1 SGHDT, CDR2 YYEEEE. There are 14 residues in the CDR3. The V and J ends lost 2 bases and 9 bases, in that order; junction bases with no gene match: 8. The CDR3 bases are TGTGCCAGCAGCTTCGACAGGGAAGAAGGCACCATATATTTT. Protein product: CASSFDREEGTIYF.

This clonotype appeared many times. This chain joins TRBV12-3 or TRBV12-4 and TRBJ2-7; D is uncertain. This CDR3 has 13 residues. V lost 3 bases and J lost 2, with 8 bases in between. The CDR3 DNA reads TGTGCCAGCAGTTTCGGCAGTACCTACGAGCAGTACTTC. Translation: CASSFGSTYEQYF.

The chain is built from TRBV14 and TRBJ2-1, with D maybe TRBD2 (5 bases). The CDR3 is 16 residues long. The V gene lost 2 bases and the J gene lost 0 bases, with 11 bases spanning the gap. CDR1 and CDR2 (germline): SGHDN, FVKESK. The CDR3 reads CASSQFSGSSYNEQFF. CDR3 sequence (DNA): TGTGCCAGCAGCCAATTTTCGGGGAGCTCCTACAATGAGCAGTTCTTC. Full variable domain (missing parts from reference TRBV14 and TRBJ2-1): EAGVTQFPSHSVIEKGQTVTLRCDPISGHDNLYWYRRVMGKEIKFLLHFVKESKQDESGMPNNRFLAERTGGTYSTLKVQPAELEDSGVYFCASSQFSGSSYNEQFFGPGTRLTVL.

This chain uses TRBV30 with TRBJ2-3; maybe TRBD2 (6 bases). Germline V gene data show CDR1 as GTSNPN and CDR2 as SVGIG (reference sequence). Trimming removed 3 bases from V and 4 bases from J, with 8 bases in between. CDR3 length: 12 amino acids. In DNA, the CDR3 is TGTGCCTGGAGCCCGGGGGCAGATACGCAGTATTTT. Translation gives CAWSPGADTQYF.

This clonotype was recorded a few times. V is TRBV12-3 or TRBV12-4 and J is TRBJ1-2; 7 bases agree with TRBD1. The CDR3 sequence is 14 residues long. Germline trimming cut 6 bases from V and 2 bases from J; bases unmatched to any gene: 6. The CDR3: CASSGTAENYGYTF. CDR3 DNA sequence: TGTGCCAGCAGCGGGACAGCGGAAAACTATGGCTACACCTTC.